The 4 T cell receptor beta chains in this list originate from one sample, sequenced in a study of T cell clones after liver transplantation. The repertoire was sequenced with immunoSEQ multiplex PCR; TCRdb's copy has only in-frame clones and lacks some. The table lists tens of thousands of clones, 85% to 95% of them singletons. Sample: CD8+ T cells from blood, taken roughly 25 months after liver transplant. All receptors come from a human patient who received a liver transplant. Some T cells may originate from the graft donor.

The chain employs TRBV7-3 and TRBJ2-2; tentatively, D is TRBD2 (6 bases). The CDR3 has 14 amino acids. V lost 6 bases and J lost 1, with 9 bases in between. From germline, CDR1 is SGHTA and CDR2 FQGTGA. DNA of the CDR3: TGTGCCAGCAGGGGGACTCTGAACACCGGGGAGCTGTTTTTT. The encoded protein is CASRGTLNTGELFF. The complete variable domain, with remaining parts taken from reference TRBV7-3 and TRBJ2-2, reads GAGVSQTPSNKVTEKGKYVELRCDPISGHTALYWYRQSLGQGPEFLIYFQGTGAADDSGLPNDRFFAVRPEGSVSTLKIQRTERGDSAVYLCASRGTLNTGELFFGEGSRLTVL.

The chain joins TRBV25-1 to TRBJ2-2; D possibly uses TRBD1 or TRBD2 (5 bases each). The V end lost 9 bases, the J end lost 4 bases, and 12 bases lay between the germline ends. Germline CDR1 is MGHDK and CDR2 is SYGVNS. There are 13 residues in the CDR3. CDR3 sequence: CASQGEGTGELFF. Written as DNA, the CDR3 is TGTGCCAGTCAGGGAGAAGGCACCGGGGAGCTGTTTTTT.

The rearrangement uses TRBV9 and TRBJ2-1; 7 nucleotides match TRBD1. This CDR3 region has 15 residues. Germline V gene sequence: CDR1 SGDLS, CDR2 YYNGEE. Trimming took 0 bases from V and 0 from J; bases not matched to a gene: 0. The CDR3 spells CASSVAGGSYNEQFF. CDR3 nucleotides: TGTGCCAGCAGCGTAGCAGGGGGCTCCTACAATGAGCAGTTCTTC.

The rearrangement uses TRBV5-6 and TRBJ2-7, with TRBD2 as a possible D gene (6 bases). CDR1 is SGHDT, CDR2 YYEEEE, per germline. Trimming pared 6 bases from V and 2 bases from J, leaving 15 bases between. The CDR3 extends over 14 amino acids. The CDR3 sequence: CASTLGGETYEQYF. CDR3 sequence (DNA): TGTGCCAGCACGCTAGGAGGGGAGACCTACGAGCAGTACTTC.